This T cell receptor beta chain derives from a study of blood T cell repertoires in COVID-19. Using immunoSEQ multiplex PCR, the repertoire was profiled, and TCRdb retains in-frame clones only, with some absent. The sample holds about 520,000 clones, 80% to 90% seen once. The clonotype originates from a human donor in a cohort sampled during active COVID-19. Sequencing was performed on peripheral blood.

The CDR3 DNA sequence: TGTGCCATCAGTGAGAGGACTAGCGGGAGAACCTACAATGAGCAGTTCTTC. It codes for CAISERTSGRTYNEQFF. The V and J genes are TRBV10-3 and TRBJ2-1, with 13 bases aligning to TRBD2. Germline V CDR1 and CDR2: ENHRY, SYGVKD. The CDR3 is made up of 17 amino acids. The V segment lost 2 bases and the J segment 2 bases; nucleotides outside the gene matches: 3.